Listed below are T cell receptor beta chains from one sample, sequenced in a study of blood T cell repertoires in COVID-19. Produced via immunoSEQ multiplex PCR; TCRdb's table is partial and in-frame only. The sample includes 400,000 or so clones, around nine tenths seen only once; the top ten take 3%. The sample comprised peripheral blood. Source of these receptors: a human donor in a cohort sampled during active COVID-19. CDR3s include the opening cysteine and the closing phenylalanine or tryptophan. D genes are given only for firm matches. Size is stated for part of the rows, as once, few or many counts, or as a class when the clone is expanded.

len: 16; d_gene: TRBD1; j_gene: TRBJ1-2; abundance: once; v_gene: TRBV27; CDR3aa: CASSPSRGRSIYGYTF; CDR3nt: TGTGCCAGCAGTCCGAGCAGGGGGCGCAGTATCTATGGCTACACCTTC
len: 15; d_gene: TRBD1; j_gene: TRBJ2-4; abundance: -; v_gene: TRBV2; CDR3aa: CASSGVGTGKNIQYF; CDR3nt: TGTGCCAGCAGTGGGGTTGGGACAGGGAAAAACATTCAGTACTTC
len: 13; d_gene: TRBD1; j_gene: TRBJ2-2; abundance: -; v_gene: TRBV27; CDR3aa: CASSLTGAGELFF; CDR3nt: TGTGCCAGCAGTTTAACAGGGGCCGGGGAGCTGTTTTTT
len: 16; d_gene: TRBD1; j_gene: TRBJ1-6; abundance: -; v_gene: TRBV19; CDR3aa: CASSPPGTGGDSPLHF; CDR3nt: TGTGCCAGTAGTCCCCCCGGGACAGGGGGGGATTCACCCCTCCACTTT
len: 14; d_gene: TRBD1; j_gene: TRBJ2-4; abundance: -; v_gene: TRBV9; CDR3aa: CASSAGTAGSIQYF; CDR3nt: TGTGCCAGCAGCGCGGGGACAGCTGGGAGCATTCAGTACTTC
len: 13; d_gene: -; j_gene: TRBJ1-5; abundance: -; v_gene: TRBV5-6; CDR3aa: CASSLRQNQPQHF; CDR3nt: TGTGCCAGCAGCTTAAGACAGAATCAGCCCCAGCATTTT
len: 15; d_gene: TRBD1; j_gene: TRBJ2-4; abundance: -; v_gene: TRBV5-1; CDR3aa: CASSFQTGGQNIQYF; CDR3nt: TGCGCCAGCAGCTTCCAGACAGGGGGCCAAAACATTCAGTACTTC
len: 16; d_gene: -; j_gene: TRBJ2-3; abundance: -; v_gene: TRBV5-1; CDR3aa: CASSLALRTSTDTQYF; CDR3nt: TGCGCCAGCAGCTTGGCCTTAAGGACTAGCACAGATACGCAGTATTTT
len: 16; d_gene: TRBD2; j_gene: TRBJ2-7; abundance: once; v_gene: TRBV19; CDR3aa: CASSTQRLAGGYEQYF; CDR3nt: TGTGCCAGTAGTACTCAACGACTAGCGGGGGGTTATGAGCAGTACTTC
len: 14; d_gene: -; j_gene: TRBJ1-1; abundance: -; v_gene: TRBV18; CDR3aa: CASSPGSAGTEAFF; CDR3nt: TGTGCCAGCTCCCCCGGGAGCGCGGGAACTGAAGCTTTCTTT